Presented here are 9 T cell receptor beta chains from one specimen sequenced in a study of T-cell memory formation after mild COVID-19. In TCRdb, the 5' RACE reads were re-called with MiXCR into one record per CDR3 protein. In the table there are about 440,000 distinct CDR3 sequences, 15% to 25% of which are singletons. Sequencing used PBMCs or a T cell subset sorted from them (not recorded which). The source of these receptors is an adult woman who had mild COVID-19 (a few samples of this study predate the infection). Cell type and time point are not known.

The chain combines TRBV7-2 with TRBJ1-1, with D tentatively TRBD1 (5 bases). The CDR3 is 18 residues long. Trimming took off 0 bases at V and 0 bases at J, with 17 bases between the two ends. The germline V gene has CDR1 SGHTA and CDR2 FQGNSA. The CDR3: CASSLARQGGPLNTEAFF. CDR3 coding DNA: TGTGCCAGCAGCTTAGCGAGGCAGGGAGGTCCACTGAACACTGAAGCTTTCTTT.

This clonotype has only a few counts. This sequence joins TRBV19 and TRBJ1-2, with D hard to call. Between the trimmed V and J ends, which lost 4 bases and 0 bases, there was a span of 15 bases. The length of the CDR3 is 16 residues. Germline values: CDR1 LNHDA, CDR2 SQIVND (reference sequence). CDR3 protein: CASSNPWPVANYGYTF. As DNA, the CDR3 is TGTGCCAGTAGTAACCCTTGGCCTGTGGCTAACTATGGCTACACCTTC. Looking up the rest from reference TRBV19 and TRBJ1-2 gives the full variable domain: DGGITQSPKYLFRKEGQNVTLSCEQNLNHDAMYWYRQDPGQGLRLIYYSQIVNDFQKGDIAEGYSVSREKKESFPLTVTSAQKNPTAFYLCASSNPWPVANYGYTFGSGTRLTVV.

V and J are TRBV20-1 and TRBJ2-4, with a weak D call TRBD2 (5 bases). The CDR3 length is 17 residues. The germline CDR1 and CDR2 sequences are DFQATT and SNEGSKA (reference sequence). The ends were cut back, 0 bases at V and 3 bases at J, with 18 bases in the middle. CDR3 coding DNA: TGCAGTGCTAGAGATCTGGGCATTGGGGAGATCAAAAACATTCAGTACTTC. Its protein is CSARDLGIGEIKNIQYF.

This chain uses TRBV18 with TRBJ2-3; possibly TRBD1 or TRBD2 for D (5 bases each). With 3 bases removed from V and 0 bases from J, the gap between germline ends came to 13 bases. Germline-derived CDR1 and CDR2 are KGHSH and LQKENI. This CDR3 is 16 amino acids long. The CDR3 DNA sequence: TGTGCCAGCTCACCCATGGGACGGCTTAGCACAGATACGCAGTATTTT. This encodes CASSPMGRLSTDTQYF.

This clonotype has more than one count but fewer than ten. This rearrangement joins TRBV5-5 to TRBJ1-2; D is possibly TRBD1 (6 bases). Per the germline V gene, CDR1 is SGHKS and CDR2 is YYEKEE (reference sequence). Trimming pared 4 bases from V and 2 bases from J, leaving 15 bases between. The length of the CDR3 is 15 residues. The CDR3 protein is CASSPGGGTNYGYTF. CDR3 bases: TGTGCCAGCAGCCCCGGAGGGGGTACCAACTATGGCTACACCTTC.

The chain is built from TRBV6-1 and TRBJ2-6; no reliable D call. Deletions cut 2 bases from V and 0 bases from J, with 8 bases between. The CDR3 length is 16 residues. Germline V gene sequence: CDR1 MNHNS, CDR2 SASEGT. For the CDR3, the DNA is TGTGCCAGCAGTGAAACGGTGATCTCTGGGGCCAACGTCCTGACTTTC. Amino acids: CASSETVISGANVLTF.

This rearrangement joins TRBV5-1 to TRBJ2-1, with D perhaps TRBD2 (6 bases). V dropped 3 bases and J dropped 9 bases, with 19 bases sitting between them. This CDR3 has 15 amino acids. Germline CDR1 and CDR2: SGHRS and YFSETQ. CDR3 bases: TGCGCCAGCAGCTCTAATCCGGGACTGATGGGTGAGCAGTTCTTC. As protein: CASSSNPGLMGEQFF.

In its sample, this clonotype was seen a few times. V is TRBV11-2 and J is TRBJ1-1, with a possible D match to TRBD1 (6 bases). V was shortened by 6 bases and J by 3 bases, with 11 bases between the two germline ends. Germline CDR1 SGHAT, CDR2 FQNNGV. The CDR3 length is 13 residues. The DNA for the CDR3 is TGTGCCAGCAGACATAACAGGGACACTGAAGCTTTCTTT. Translated, it gives CASRHNRDTEAFF. Complete variable domain (other parts from reference TRBV11-2 and TRBJ1-1): EAGVAQSPRYKIIEKRQSVAFWCNPISGHATLYWYQQILGQGPKLLIQFQNNGVVDDSQLPKDRFSAERLKGVDSTLKIQPAKLEDSAVYLCASRHNRDTEAFFGQGTRLTVV.

In this sample, this clonotype turned up a few times. The gene calls are TRBV11-2 and TRBJ2-2; TRBD2 is a possible D gene (5 bases). Trimming shortened V by 3 bases and J by 7 bases, and 9 bases separated the two germline ends. Germline assignment: CDR1 SGHAT and CDR2 FQNNGV. This CDR3 comprises 13 residues. The CDR3 reads CASSFIRDGELFF. CDR3 in DNA: TGTGCCAGCAGCTTTATTCGGGACGGGGAGCTGTTTTTT. Full variable domain (outside the CDR3, taken from reference TRBV11-2 and TRBJ2-2): EAGVAQSPRYKIIEKRQSVAFWCNPISGHATLYWYQQILGQGPKLLIQFQNNGVVDDSQLPKDRFSAERLKGVDSTLKIQPAKLEDSAVYLCASSFIRDGELFFGEGSRLTVL.